One sample yielded the 14 T cell receptor beta chains listed below, sequenced in a study of blood T cells in healthy people across ages. The use of a sample-barcoded 5' primer and a J-beta primer mix characterized a second PCR of about 7 to 12 cycles. From the 5' RACE reads, TCRdb called clonotypes with MiXCR, one entry per CDR3 protein. The data contain over a million distinct CDR3 sequences, 42% of them singletons. The sample consisted of blood. The receptors shown here come from a woman under 30 in good health.

The table lists this clonotype with a count of one. The rearrangement joins TRBV27 to TRBJ1-5, with a tentative D call TRBD1 (5 bases). Germline V lookup: CDR1 MNHEY, CDR2 SMNVEV (reference sequence). The CDR3 totals 14 residues. V was clipped by 5 bases and J by 7 bases, with 15 bases between them. In DNA form, the CDR3 reads TGTGCCAGCAGTGTGGGGGGGAGTTACCAGCCCCAGCATTTT. It encodes CASSVGGSYQPQHF.

This clonotype has a count of ten or more. The chain combines TRBV7-2 with TRBJ2-3; D is unclear. There are 13 residues in the CDR3. Between the trimmed V and J ends, which lost 1 base and 2 bases, there was a span of 4 bases. The germline V gene has CDR1 SGHTA and CDR2 FQGNSA. CDR3 nucleotide sequence: TGTGCCAGCAGCTTAGATAACACAGATACGCAGTATTTT. Amino acid sequence: CASSLDNTDTQYF.

This clonotype was observed a few times. The chain is built from TRBV10-3 and TRBJ2-7; D possibly corresponds to TRBD2 (6 bases). Germline lookup yields CDR1 ENHRY and CDR2 SYGVKD. This CDR3 is built from 15 residues. Trimming pared 10 bases from V and 2 bases from J, leaving 21 bases between. CDR3 sequence: CATWGEELSAYEQYF. DNA for the CDR3: TGTGCCACTTGGGGGGAGGAGTTGAGCGCCTACGAGCAGTACTTC.

This clonotype was observed a few times. The genes are TRBV20-1 and TRBJ1-1; possible D gene TRBD1, 5 bases. With 1 base removed from V and 4 bases from J, the gap between germline ends came to 7 bases. Per germline, CDR1 DFQATT and CDR2 SNEGSKA (reference sequence). This CDR3 region has 12 residues. Here the CDR3 DNA reads TGCAGTGCTAGAGGGGGCCTCACTGAAGCTTTCTTT. Its translation is CSARGGLTEAFF.

The chain employs TRBV20-1 and TRBJ2-4; D perhaps matches TRBD1 (5 bases). The J call could be wrong; TRBJ2-7 is a better fit for the DNA end. The germline CDR1 and CDR2 sequences are DFQATT and SNEGSKA (reference sequence). The CDR3 has 16 residues. The CDR3 reads CSARDIHPSPHYEQYF. DNA of the CDR3: TGCAGTGCTAGGGACATCCACCCCAGTCCGCACTACGAGCAGTACTTC.

The chain carries TRBV7-8 and TRBJ2-4; 11 bases agree with TRBD2. Germline CDR1 is SGHVS and CDR2 is FQNEAQ. V trimming: 3 bases; J trimming: 2 bases; junction bases outside the gene matches: 3. The CDR3 is 16 residues long. The CDR3 bases are TGTGCCAGCAGCTTTGTAGCGGGAGGGCCCAAAAACATTCAGTACTTC. Amino acid sequence: CASSFVAGGPKNIQYF.

This clonotype showed up many times. The chain combines TRBV7-3 with TRBJ2-3; 11 nucleotides agree with TRBD2. V was clipped by 3 bases and J by 2 bases; unmatched bases: 1. Germline V CDR1 and CDR2: SGHTA, FQGTGA. The CDR3 covers 15 residues. The CDR3 protein is CASSFSGGATDTQYF. CDR3 sequence (DNA): TGTGCCAGCAGCTTTAGCGGGGGGGCCACAGATACGCAGTATTTT.

The chain is built from TRBV7-9 and TRBJ2-1; perhaps TRBD2 as D (6 bases). Germline V gives CDR1 SEHNR, CDR2 FQNEAQ (reference sequence). This CDR3 spans 14 amino acids. The V gene lost 5 bases and the J gene lost 9 bases, with 17 bases spanning the gap. The CDR3 reads CASSVTSSGPEQFF. The CDR3, as DNA: TGTGCCAGCAGCGTGACTAGTTCGGGTCCTGAGCAGTTCTTC.

The chain links TRBV2 to TRBJ2-7; 8 bases fit TRBD2. J was trimmed by 3 bases and V by 2 bases; bases with no gene match: 6. The CDR3 loop spans 15 amino acids. The germline CDR1 and CDR2 sequences are SNHLY and FYNNEI. DNA for the CDR3: TGTGCCAGCAGTGAACGCGCGGGGGGCATCTACGAGCAGTACTTC. Residues: CASSERAGGIYEQYF.

The chain uses TRBV20-1 and TRBJ1-2, with D maybe TRBD1 (6 bases). V lost 5 bases to trimming and J lost 4 bases, with 14 bases between them. In germline, CDR1 is DFQATT, CDR2 SNEGSKA (reference sequence). This CDR3 is built from 13 residues. This chain's CDR3 is CSAPETGLYGYTF. The CDR3 nucleotides are TGCAGTGCTCCTGAGACAGGCCTCTATGGCTACACCTTC.

The rearrangement uses TRBV9 and TRBJ2-3, with D uncertain. Germline CDR1 reads SGDLS; CDR2 reads YYNGEE. V lost 0 bases, J lost 4 bases, and 12 bases lay in between. The CDR3 spans 15 residues. The CDR3: CASSVGAVAADTQYF. CDR3 DNA: TGTGCCAGCAGCGTAGGTGCGGTGGCGGCAGATACGCAGTATTTT.

V gene TRBV21-1 combines with J gene TRBJ1-2; TRBD1, as called in the table, went unchecked against the DNA. TRBV21-1 has pseudogene status. The CDR3 totals 14 residues. The CDR3 protein is CASSPGTNPYGYTF. The CDR3 DNA reads TGTGCCAGCAGCCCTGGGACAAACCCCTATGGCTACACCTTC.

The gene calls are TRBV4-1 and TRBJ2-1; 8 positions agree with TRBD2. Germline CDR1 is MGHRA and CDR2 is YSYEKL. The CDR3 is made up of 14 amino acids. J was trimmed by 6 bases and V by 4 bases; bases with no gene match: 5. CDR3 in amino acids: CASSLTGTSNEQFF. The CDR3 DNA reads TGCGCCAGCAGCCTGACCGGGACTAGCAATGAGCAGTTCTTC.

This chain joins TRBV18 and TRBJ2-1; D unresolved. This CDR3 contains 15 residues. The V gene's germline CDR1 is KGHSH and CDR2 LQKENI. Trimming took off 2 bases at V and 7 bases at J, with 15 bases between the two ends. The CDR3 coding sequence is TGTGCCAGCTCACCAGACAACGTCCCTTGGAATGAGCAGTTCTTC. This translates into CASSPDNVPWNEQFF.